The 10 T cell receptor beta chains listed next were all sequenced from one sample in a study of blood T cell repertoires in COVID-19. Libraries were prepared by immunoSEQ multiplex PCR; TCRdb keeps only in-frame clonotypes and omits some of them. The sample carries approximately 100,000 clones, roughly nine tenths recorded once. Source material: peripheral blood. The receptors here all came from a man aged 55-75 years with acute or convalescent COVID-19.

This chain connects TRBV18 to TRBJ2-3, with 10 nucleotides matching TRBD2. The CDR3 runs 17 residues. Losses at the gene ends were 3 bases for V and 1 base for J; bases not matched to a gene: 7. Per the germline V gene, CDR1 is KGHSH and CDR2 is LQKENI. The CDR3 region has the DNA TGTGCCAGCTCACCGGAACTAGCGGGAAGTGGCACAGATACGCAGTATTTT. Protein: CASSPELAGSGTDTQYF. The variable domain in full, with the rest retrieved from reference TRBV18 and TRBJ2-3, is NAGVMQNPRHLVRRRGQEARLRCSPMKGHSHVYWYRQLPEEGLKFMVYLQKENIIDESGMPKERFSAEFPKEGPSILRIQQVVRGDSAAYFCASSPELAGSGTDTQYFGPGTRLTVL.

The J gene is TRBJ1-2, the V gene TRBV6-5; no reliable D call. Looked up from germline, CDR1 is MNHEY and CDR2 is SVGAGI. Between the trimmed V and J ends, which lost 5 bases and 2 bases, there was a span of 9 bases. The CDR3 contains 13 residues. CDR3 bases: TGTGCCAGCAGTATCGAGGGAAACTATGGCTACACCTTC. Its translation: CASSIEGNYGYTF.

The chain has TRBV28 and TRBJ2-7; D is unresolved. Germline CDR1 is MDHEN and CDR2 is SYDVKM. The CDR3 is made up of 14 amino acids. Trimming shortened V by 5 bases and J by 0 bases, and 11 bases separated the two germline ends. Written as DNA, the CDR3 is TGTGCCAGCAGTCTACCGGGTCGCTCCTACGAGCAGTACTTC. Amino acids: CASSLPGRSYEQYF.

The chain joins TRBV5-8 to TRBJ1-2; 9 bases agree with TRBD1. The CDR3 consists of 13 residues. Germline lookup yields CDR1 SGHTS and CDR2 YDEGEE. The ends lost 5 bases at V and 3 bases at J; junction bases unmatched: 2. Here the CDR3 DNA reads TGTGCCAGCAGTCGGACAGGGGACTATGGCTACACCTTC. This codes for CASSRTGDYGYTF.

V is TRBV5-1 and J is TRBJ1-1, with D maybe TRBD1 (6 bases). This CDR3 region has 16 residues. CDR1 and CDR2 from the germline V gene are SGHRS and YFSETQ. Trimming stripped 0 bases from V and 10 bases from J, with 22 bases between. CDR3 in amino acids: CASSLVGGRTISGAFF. CDR3 nucleotides: TGCGCCAGCAGCTTGGTAGGGGGACGGACGATATCGGGAGCTTTCTTT.

Here the CDR3 reads CASSETGGTGELFF. The CDR3 DNA reads as TGTGCCAGCAGTGAGACAGGGGGGACCGGGGAGCTGTTTTTT. The chain links TRBV6-4 to TRBJ2-2, with 9 bases aligning to TRBD1. From germline, CDR1 is MRHNA and CDR2 SNTAGT. The CDR3 loop spans 14 amino acids. With 3 bases clipped from V and 5 bases from J, the junction kept 1 base outside the gene matches.

The chain has TRBV7-2 and TRBJ1-6, with D possibly being TRBD1 (5 bases). The CDR3 has 15 amino acids. V was clipped by 5 bases and J by 8 bases, with 16 bases between them. The germline CDR1 and CDR2 sequences are SGHTA and FQGNSA. In DNA, the CDR3 is TGTGCCAGCAGCACTAACGGACAAGTTTATTCACCCCTCCACTTT. Its translation is CASSTNGQVYSPLHF.

This clone is a singleton in its sample. The chain couples TRBV11-3 to TRBJ2-1; 7 bases line up with TRBD1. V lost 0 bases, J lost 7 bases, and 6 bases stayed unmatched. Germline V gives CDR1 SGHNT, CDR2 YENEEA. The CDR3 runs to 15 residues. CDR3 coding DNA: TGTGCCAGCAGCTTAGATCCGGACAGGCGTAATGAGCAGTTCTTC. Translation: CASSLDPDRRNEQFF.

The chain links TRBV24-1 to TRBJ2-7; 8 bases align to TRBD1. The ends lost 6 bases at V and 5 bases at J; junction bases unmatched: 8. The CDR3 runs 14 residues. Germline-derived CDR1 and CDR2 are KGHDR and SFDVKD. The CDR3 DNA reads as TGTGCCACCAGTTCGGCGACAGGGGTAAACGAGCAGTACTTC. Its protein product is CATSSATGVNEQYF.

This chain connects TRBV27 to TRBJ2-3, with 10 bases matching TRBD2. The CDR3 length is 15 residues. Germline V CDR1 and CDR2: MNHEY, SMNVEV (reference sequence). The J segment lost 0 bases and the V segment lost 3 bases, leaving 0 bases of the junction unmatched. In DNA, the CDR3 is TGTGCCAGCAGTTTGACTAGCGGGAGCACAGATACGCAGTATTTT. Translated, it gives CASSLTSGSTDTQYF.